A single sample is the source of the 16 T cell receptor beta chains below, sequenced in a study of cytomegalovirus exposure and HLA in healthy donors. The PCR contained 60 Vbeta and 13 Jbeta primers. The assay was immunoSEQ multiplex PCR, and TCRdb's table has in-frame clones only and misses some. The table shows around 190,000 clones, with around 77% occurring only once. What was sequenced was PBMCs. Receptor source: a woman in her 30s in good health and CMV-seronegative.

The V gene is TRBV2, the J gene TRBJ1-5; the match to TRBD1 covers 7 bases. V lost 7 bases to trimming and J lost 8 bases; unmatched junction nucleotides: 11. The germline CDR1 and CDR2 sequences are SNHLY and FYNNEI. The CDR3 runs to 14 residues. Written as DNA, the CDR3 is TGTGCCAGCATGCCCGACAGGGAGGTTAAGCCCCAGCATTTT. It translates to CASMPDREVKPQHF.

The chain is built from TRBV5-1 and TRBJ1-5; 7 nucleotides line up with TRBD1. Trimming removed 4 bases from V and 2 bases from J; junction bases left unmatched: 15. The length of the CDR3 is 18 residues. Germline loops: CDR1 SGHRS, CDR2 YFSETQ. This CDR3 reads CASSAVPRDSDRNQPQHF. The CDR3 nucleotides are TGCGCCAGCAGCGCCGTCCCGCGGGACAGCGATCGCAATCAGCCCCAGCATTTT.

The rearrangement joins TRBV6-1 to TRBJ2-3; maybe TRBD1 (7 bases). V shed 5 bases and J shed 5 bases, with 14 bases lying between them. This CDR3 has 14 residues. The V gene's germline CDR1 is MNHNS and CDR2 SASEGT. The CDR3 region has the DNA TGTGCCAGCAGTTTTTACAGGGGAGGAGATACGCAGTATTTT. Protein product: CASSFYRGGDTQYF.

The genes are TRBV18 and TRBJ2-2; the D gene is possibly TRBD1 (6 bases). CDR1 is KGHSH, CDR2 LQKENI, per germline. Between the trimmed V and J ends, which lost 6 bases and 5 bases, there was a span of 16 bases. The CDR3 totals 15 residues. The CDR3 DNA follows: TGTGCCAGCTCCCGAGACAGGACCTCGACCGGGGAGCTGTTTTTT. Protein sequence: CASSRDRTSTGELFF.

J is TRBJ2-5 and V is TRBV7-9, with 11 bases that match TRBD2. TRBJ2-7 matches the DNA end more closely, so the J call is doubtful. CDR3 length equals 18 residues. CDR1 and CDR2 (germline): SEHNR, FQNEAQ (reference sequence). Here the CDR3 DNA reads TGTGCCAGCAGCGCACTAGCGGGAGATCCTCAATTATTCTACGAGCAGTACTTC. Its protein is CASSALAGDPQLFYEQYF.

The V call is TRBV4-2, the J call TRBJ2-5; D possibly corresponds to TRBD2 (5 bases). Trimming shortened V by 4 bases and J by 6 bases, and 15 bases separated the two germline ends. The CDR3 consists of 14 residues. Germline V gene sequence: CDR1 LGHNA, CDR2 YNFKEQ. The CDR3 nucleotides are TGTGCCAGCAGCCTTTTGGGGAGTCTGCAGACCCAGTACTTC. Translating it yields CASSLLGSLQTQYF.

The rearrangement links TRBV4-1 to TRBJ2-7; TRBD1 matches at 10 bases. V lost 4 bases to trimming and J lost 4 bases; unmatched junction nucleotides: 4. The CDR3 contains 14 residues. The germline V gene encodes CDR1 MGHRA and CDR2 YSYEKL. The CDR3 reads CASSLPGQGYEQYF. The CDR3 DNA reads TGCGCCAGCAGCCTTCCGGGACAGGGGTACGAGCAGTACTTC.

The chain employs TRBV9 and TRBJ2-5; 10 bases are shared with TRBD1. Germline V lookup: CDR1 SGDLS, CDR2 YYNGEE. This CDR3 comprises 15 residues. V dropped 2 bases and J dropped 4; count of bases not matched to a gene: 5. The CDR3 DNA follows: TGTGCCAGCAGCGTTGGGACAGGGGAGGTAGAGACCCAGTACTTC. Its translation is CASSVGTGEVETQYF.

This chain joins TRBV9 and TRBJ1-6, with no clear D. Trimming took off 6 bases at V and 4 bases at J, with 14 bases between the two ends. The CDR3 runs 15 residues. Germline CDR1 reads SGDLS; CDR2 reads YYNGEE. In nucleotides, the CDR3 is TGTGCCAGCACGTCCGGTACCACTTATAATTCACCCCTCCACTTT. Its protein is CASTSGTTYNSPLHF.

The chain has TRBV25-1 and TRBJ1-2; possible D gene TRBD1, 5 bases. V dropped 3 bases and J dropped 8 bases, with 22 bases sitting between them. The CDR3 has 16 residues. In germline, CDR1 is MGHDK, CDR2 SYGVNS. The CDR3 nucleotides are TGTGCCAGCAGTGAGACGGGGGTCCCGGTTAGTGAAGGCTACACCTTC. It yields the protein CASSETGVPVSEGYTF.

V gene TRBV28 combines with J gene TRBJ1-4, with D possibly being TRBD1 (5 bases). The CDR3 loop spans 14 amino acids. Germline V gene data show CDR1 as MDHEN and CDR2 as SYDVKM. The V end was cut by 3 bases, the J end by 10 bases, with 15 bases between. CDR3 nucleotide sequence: TGTGCCAGCAGTTTTCCCGGGGGAATCCGAAAACTGTTTTTT. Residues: CASSFPGGIRKLFF. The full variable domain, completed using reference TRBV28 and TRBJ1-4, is DVKVTQSSRYLVKRTGEKVFLECVQDMDHENMFWYRQDPGLGLRLIYFSYDVKMKEKGDIPEGYSVSREKKERFSLILESASTNQTSMYLCASSFPGGIRKLFFGSGTQLSVL.

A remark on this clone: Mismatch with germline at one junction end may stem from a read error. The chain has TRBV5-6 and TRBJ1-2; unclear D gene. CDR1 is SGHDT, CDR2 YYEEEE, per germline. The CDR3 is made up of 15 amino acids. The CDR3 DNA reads TGTGCCAGCAGCTCTGCCCGGGTAGCCAACTATGGCTACCCCTTC. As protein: CASSSARVANYGYPF.

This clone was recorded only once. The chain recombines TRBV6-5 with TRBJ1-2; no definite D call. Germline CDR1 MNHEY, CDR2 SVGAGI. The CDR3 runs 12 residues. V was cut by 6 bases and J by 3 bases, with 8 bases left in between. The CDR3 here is CASSGVDYGYTF. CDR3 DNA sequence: TGTGCCAGCAGCGGAGTTGACTATGGCTACACCTTC.

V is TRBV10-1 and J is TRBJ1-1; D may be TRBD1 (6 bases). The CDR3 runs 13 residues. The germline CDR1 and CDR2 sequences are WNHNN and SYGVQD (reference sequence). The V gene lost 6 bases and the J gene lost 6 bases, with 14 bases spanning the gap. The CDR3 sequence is CASRPTGTSEAFF. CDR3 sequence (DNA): TGCGCCAGCAGACCTACCGGGACATCTGAAGCTTTCTTT.

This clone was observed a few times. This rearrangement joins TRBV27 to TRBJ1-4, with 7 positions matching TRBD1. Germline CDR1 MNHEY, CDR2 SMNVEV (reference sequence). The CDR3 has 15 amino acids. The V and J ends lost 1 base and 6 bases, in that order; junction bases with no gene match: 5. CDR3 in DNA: TGTGCCAGCAGTTTATACGGGACAGTAGATGAAAAACTGTTTTTT. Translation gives CASSLYGTVDEKLFF. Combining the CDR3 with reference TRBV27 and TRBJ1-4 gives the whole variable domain EAQVTQNPRYLITVTGKKLTVTCSQNMNHEYMSWYRQDPGLGLRQIYYSMNVEVTDKGDVPEGYKVSRKEKRNFPLILESPSPNQTSLYFCASSLYGTVDEKLFFGSGTQLSVL.

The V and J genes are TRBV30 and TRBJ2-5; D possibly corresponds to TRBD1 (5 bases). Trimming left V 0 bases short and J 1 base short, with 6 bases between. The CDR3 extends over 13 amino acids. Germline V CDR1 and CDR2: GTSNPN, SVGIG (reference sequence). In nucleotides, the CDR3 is TGTGCCTGGAGTGTAGACAGCCAAGAGACCCAGTACTTC. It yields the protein CAWSVDSQETQYF.